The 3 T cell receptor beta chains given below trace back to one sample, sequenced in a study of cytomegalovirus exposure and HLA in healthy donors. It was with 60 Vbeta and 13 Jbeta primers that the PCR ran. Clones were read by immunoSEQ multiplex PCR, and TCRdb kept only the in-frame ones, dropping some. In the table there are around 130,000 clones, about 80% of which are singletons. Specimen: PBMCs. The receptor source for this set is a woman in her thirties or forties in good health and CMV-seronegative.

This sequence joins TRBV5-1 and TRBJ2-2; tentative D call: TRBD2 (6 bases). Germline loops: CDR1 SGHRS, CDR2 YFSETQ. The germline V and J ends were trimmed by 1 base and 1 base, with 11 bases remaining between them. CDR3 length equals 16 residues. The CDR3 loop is CASSLRELGNTGELFF. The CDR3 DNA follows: TGCGCCAGCAGCTTGCGGGAGCTGGGGAACACCGGGGAGCTGTTTTTT.

This CDR3 reads CASSPGGYEQYF. DNA of the CDR3: TGTGCCAGCAGCCCGGGGGGTTACGAGCAGTACTTC. The V and J genes are TRBV27 and TRBJ2-7; 7 bases match TRBD2. Germline V lookup: CDR1 MNHEY, CDR2 SMNVEV (reference sequence). Losses at the gene ends were 6 bases for V and 4 bases for J; bases not matched to a gene: 3. The CDR3 totals 12 residues.

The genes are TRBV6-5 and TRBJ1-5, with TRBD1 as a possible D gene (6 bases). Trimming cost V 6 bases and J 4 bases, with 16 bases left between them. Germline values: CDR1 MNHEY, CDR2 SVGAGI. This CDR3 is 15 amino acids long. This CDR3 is CASSDGGPLNQPQHF. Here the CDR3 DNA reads TGTGCCAGCAGCGACGGGGGGCCCTTAAATCAGCCCCAGCATTTT.